A selection of T cell receptor beta chains follows, all from one sample in a study of low-dose radiotherapy and immunotherapy resistance in tumors. TCRdb recomputed calls from the reads with MiXCR, one row per CDR3 protein. The sample shows tens of thousands of distinct CDR3 sequences, about 20% of them seen only once. Sample: PBMCs, taken before treatment. The receptors originated from a male donor with prostate cancer. The CDR3 runs from the conserved cysteine through the conserved F or W. The D gene is left open where the match is weak. Where a row states a size, it is once, few, many or the class of an expanded clone; other rows omit it.

j_call clone_size d_call v_call cdr3_aa cdr3_nt
TRBJ2-1 NA TRBD2 TRBV6-2/TRBV6-3 CASSSILAGGPHEQFF TGTGCCAGCAGCAGCATCCTAGCGGGAGGGCCTCATGAGCAGTTCTTC
TRBJ1-4 NA NA TRBV6-8 CASSYSTGSGVKLFFF NA
TRBJ1-2 many NA TRBV12-3/TRBV12-4 CASSLKGAIGYTF TGTGCCAGCAGTTTAAAGGGAGCAATTGGCTACACCTTC
TRBJ2-2 many NA TRBV5-5 CASSFRSSGELFF TGTGCCAGCAGCTTTCGTTCTTCCGGGGAGCTGTTTTTT
TRBJ1-6 many NA TRBV19 CASGGQEKSPLHF TGTGCCAGTGGCGGTCAGGAGAAATCACCCCTCCACTTT
TRBJ2-1 many TRBD2 TRBV28 CASTEGTIAGTSWIDNEQFF TGTGCCAGCACCGAGGGGACCATAGCGGGAACATCATGGATTGACAATGAGCAGTTCTTC
TRBJ1-1 many NA TRBV28 CASSFLEGEAFF TGTGCCAGCAGTTTCCTCGAGGGGGAAGCTTTCTTT
TRBJ2-3 NA NA TRBV10-3 CAISVSQTDTQYF TGTGCCATCAGTGTTAGTCAGACAGATACGCAGTATTTT
TRBJ2-1 many TRBD1 TRBV29-1 CSSSHRVRGNEQFF TGCAGTTCATCTCACAGGGTCAGGGGGAATGAGCAGTTCTTC
TRBJ1-2 many NA TRBV27 CASNFAEGYYGYTF TGTGCCAGCAACTTCGCAGAGGGGTACTATGGCTACACCTTC
TRBJ1-5 many TRBD1 TRBV19 CASSTTGGVGNQPQHF TGTGCCAGTAGTACTACAGGGGGCGTAGGCAATCAGCCCCAGCATTTC
TRBJ2-3 NA NA TRBV19 CASSIRRADTQYF TGTGCCAGTAGTATCCGTAGGGCAGATACGCAGTATTTT
TRBJ2-3 many TRBD2 TRBV5-1 CASSRGGTDTQYF TGCGCCAGCTCACGGGGGGGCACAGATACGCAGTATTTT
TRBJ2-4 many NA TRBV25-1 CASRDSLKNIQYF TGTGCCAGCAGGGACAGCCTCAAAAACATTCAGTACTTC
TRBJ2-7 NA NA TRBV19 CASSFSGAVYEQYF TGTGCCAGTAGCTTTTCTGGAGCTGTCTACGAGCAGTACTTC
TRBJ1-2 few NA TRBV3-1 CASSQETTGYGYTF TGTGCCAGCAGCCAAGAAACGACAGGCTATGGCTACACCTTC
TRBJ2-1 few TRBD2 TRBV6-5 CASSYSRLTVAGTEQFF TGTGCCAGCAGTTACTCGAGGCTGACAGTAGCGGGGACCGAGCAGTTCTTC
TRBJ2-7 many NA TRBV3-1 CASSNNGPFGEQYF TGTGCCAGCAGCAATAACGGGCCCTTCGGAGAGCAGTACTTC
TRBJ1-5 NA NA TRBV2 CASRVGSIRQPQHF TGTGCCAGCAGGGTAGGGTCAATTCGACAGCCCCAGCATTTT
TRBJ2-7 many TRBD2 TRBV3-1 CASSQDQGGFSYEQYF TGTGCCAGCAGCCAAGATCAGGGAGGGTTCTCCTACGAGCAGTACTTC
TRBJ2-1 many TRBD2 TRBV7-9 CASSLGGGGSSNEQFF TGTGCCAGCAGCTTAGGCGGCGGGGGGTCATCGAATGAGCAGTTCTTC
TRBJ1-1 many NA TRBV3-1 CASSARRQTTEAFF TGTGCCAGCAGCGCCCGACGGCAGACAACTGAAGCTTTCTTT
TRBJ2-2 many TRBD1 TRBV19 CASQRDRAITGELFF TGTGCCAGCCAGAGGGACAGGGCGATCACCGGGGAGCTGTTTTTT
TRBJ2-5 NA TRBD1 TRBV6-1 CASLDRGQETQYF TGTGCCAGCCTGGACAGGGGGCAAGAGACCCAGTACTTC
TRBJ2-2 many NA TRBV20-1 CSALTNTGELFF TGCAGTGCCCTGACTAACACCGGGGAGCTGTTTTTT
TRBJ2-7 many NA TRBV19 CASSFGSGRTYEQYF TGTGCCAGTAGTTTCGGGTCGGGCCGCACCTACGAGCAGTACTTC
TRBJ2-1 many TRBD2 TRBV5-1 CASSLALAGGHEQFF TGCGCCAGCAGCTTGGCCCTAGCGGGAGGTCATGAGCAGTTCTTC
TRBJ2-7 many TRBD2 TRBV6-2/TRBV6-3 CASRDSGLAGPSVYF TGTGCCAGCAGGGATTCGGGACTAGCGGGGCCCAGCGTCTACTTC
TRBJ1-1 once NA TRBV9 CASSEPMQPTENTEAFF TGTGCCAGCAGCGAGCCAATGCAACCGACAGAGAACACTGAAGCTTTCTTT
TRBJ1-6 many TRBD1 TRBV20-1 CSAPRTGKNNSPLHF TGCAGTGCCCCAAGGACAGGGAAGAATAATTCACCCCTCCACTTT
TRBJ2-5 many TRBD2 TRBV3-1 CASTSMGGQETQYF TGTGCCAGCACCTCAATGGGGGGGCAAGAGACCCAGTACTTC
TRBJ2-3 many TRBD2 TRBV7-2 CASNLGGSGLAGPRGDTDTQYF TGTGCCAGCAACTTAGGGGGCTCGGGGCTAGCGGGGCCGAGGGGGGACACAGATACGCAGTATTTT
TRBJ2-3 many TRBD2 TRBV7-9 CASSRGAGVRDTQYF TGTGCCAGCAGCAGAGGAGCGGGAGTGAGAGATACGCAGTATTTT
TRBJ2-1 many TRBD2 TRBV4-2 CASSKLSETSGGVKNEQFF TGTGCCAGCAGCAAGCTTTCCGAGACTAGCGGGGGGGTAAAAAATGAGCAGTTCTTC
TRBJ2-2 many TRBD2 TRBV12-3/TRBV12-4 CASSPSAGGPGELFF TGTGCCAGCAGTCCTTCGGCGGGAGGTCCCGGGGAGCTGTTTTTT
TRBJ1-6 many NA TRBV5-1 CASSLGVNGYNSPLHF TGCGCCAGCAGCTTGGGGGTTAACGGCTATAATTCACCCCTCCACTTT
TRBJ2-7 many NA TRBV7-9 CASSPWGETYEQYF TGTGCCAGCAGCCCCTGGGGGGAAACCTACGAGCAGTACTTC